The rows below give T cell receptor beta chains drawn from one sample of a study of cytomegalovirus exposure and HLA in healthy donors. The protocol was immunoSEQ multiplex PCR, while the TCRdb copy is restricted to in-frame clones and leaves out a portion. This table holds some 68,000 clones, about 96% found once. Sequencing was done on a sample of PBMCs. The receptors shown here come from a man between 18 and 29 years old in good health and CMV-seronegative. CDR3s include the opening cysteine and the closing phenylalanine or tryptophan. Each record gives: D gene, V gene, J gene, clone size, CDR3 protein, CDR3 DNA. D genes are given only for firm matches. Clone size is given for some rows only: seen once, a few or many times, or a class if the clone is expanded.

>TRBD2|TRBV7-9|TRBJ2-5|-
CASSRSGIGEETQYF
TGTGCCAGCAGTCGTAGCGGGATTGGGGAGGAGACCCAGTACTTC
>-|TRBV28|TRBJ1-5|-
CASRPPGYSNQPQHF
TGTGCCAGCAGGCCTCCAGGATACAGCAATCAGCCCCAGCATTTT
>-|TRBV7-8|TRBJ2-3|-
CASSFRGAGLADTQYF
TGTGCCAGCAGCTTCCGGGGGGCTGGTTTGGCAGATACGCAGTATTTT
>TRBD2|TRBV10-3|TRBJ2-7|-
CAPPRLAGVGEQYF
TGTGCCCCTCCACGGCTAGCGGGAGTGGGAGAGCAGTACTTC
>TRBD1|TRBV9|TRBJ1-4|-
CASSSGTGGEKLFF
TGTGCCAGCAGTTCCGGGACAGGGGGGGAAAAACTGTTTTTT
>TRBD1|TRBV4-1|TRBJ2-5|-
CASSLRLTRQGAGETQYF
TGCGCCAGCAGCCTCCGCCTCACGCGGCAGGGGGCAGGGGAGACCCAGTACTTC
>TRBD1|TRBV19|TRBJ2-6|-
CASSKGAAGANVLTF
TGTGCCAGTAGTAAGGGGGCAGCTGGGGCCAACGTCCTGACTTTC
>TRBD1|TRBV11-2|TRBJ1-5|-
CASSRKGQANQPQHF
TGTGCCAGCAGCCGAAAAGGACAGGCCAATCAGCCCCAGCATTTT
>-|TRBV7-9|TRBJ2-2|-
CASSLAGSTTNTGELFF
TGTGCCAGCAGCTTAGCTGGCAGTACTACGAACACCGGGGAGCTGTTTTTT
>TRBD2|TRBV19|TRBJ2-3|-
CASSIGGSLNADTQYF
TGTGCCAGTAGTATAGGCGGGAGCCTCAATGCAGATACGCAGTATTTT
>-|TRBV4-1|TRBJ1-2|-
CASSPAGQGNGYTF
TGCGCCAGCAGCCCAGCCGGCCAGGGAAATGGCTACACCTTC
>TRBD1|TRBV5-6|TRBJ1-1|-
CASSLLDRGRTEAFF
TGTGCCAGCAGCTTGCTGGACAGGGGCAGGACTGAAGCTTTCTTT
>TRBD1|TRBV5-4|TRBJ1-4|-
CASSSDRGRRGNEKLFF
TGTGCCAGCAGCTCGGACAGGGGGAGGAGGGGTAATGAAAAACTGTTTTTT
>-|TRBV6-5|TRBJ2-7|once
CASSSTTGGNEQYF
TGTGCCAGCAGTTCCACCACTGGGGGGAACGAGCAGTACTTC
>TRBD2|TRBV5-1|TRBJ2-7|-
CASSFGLAGTYEQYF
TGCGCCAGCAGCTTCGGACTAGCGGGAACCTACGAGCAGTACTTC
>-|TRBV5-1|TRBJ2-1|-
CASSLVLNEQFF
TGCGCCAGCAGCTTGGTCCTGAATGAGCAGTTCTTC
>TRBD1|TRBV19|TRBJ2-3|once
CASTGQANTDTQYF
TGTGCCAGTACCGGACAGGCGAACACAGATACGCAGTATTTT
>TRBD1|TRBV12-5|TRBJ1-1|-
CAKGANTEAFF
TGTGCTAAGGGGGCGAACACTGAAGCTTTCTTT
>-|TRBV25-1|TRBJ2-7|few
CASTDRYTYEQYF
TGTGCCAGCACCGACAGGTATACCTACGAGCAGTACTTC
>TRBD2|TRBV19|TRBJ2-2|-
CASRGTSGRTTGELFF
TGTGCCAGTAGGGGGACTAGCGGGAGGACCACCGGGGAGCTGTTTTTT
>-|TRBV18|TRBJ2-5|-
CASSPESGQYF
TGTGCCAGCTCACCAGAATCGGGCCAGTACTTC
>TRBD1|TRBV4-2|TRBJ2-5|-
CASSQAPSGGQETQYF
TGTGCCAGCAGCCAAGCTCCCTCAGGGGGCCAAGAGACCCAGTACTTC
>TRBD1|TRBV11-2|TRBJ1-2|once
CASSVSRTGMDGYTF
TGTGCCAGCAGCGTATCGAGGACAGGGATGGATGGCTACACCTTC
>TRBD1|TRBV10-2|TRBJ2-2|-
CASQGEYTGELFF
TGCGCCAGCCAGGGGGAGTACACCGGGGAGCTGTTTTTT